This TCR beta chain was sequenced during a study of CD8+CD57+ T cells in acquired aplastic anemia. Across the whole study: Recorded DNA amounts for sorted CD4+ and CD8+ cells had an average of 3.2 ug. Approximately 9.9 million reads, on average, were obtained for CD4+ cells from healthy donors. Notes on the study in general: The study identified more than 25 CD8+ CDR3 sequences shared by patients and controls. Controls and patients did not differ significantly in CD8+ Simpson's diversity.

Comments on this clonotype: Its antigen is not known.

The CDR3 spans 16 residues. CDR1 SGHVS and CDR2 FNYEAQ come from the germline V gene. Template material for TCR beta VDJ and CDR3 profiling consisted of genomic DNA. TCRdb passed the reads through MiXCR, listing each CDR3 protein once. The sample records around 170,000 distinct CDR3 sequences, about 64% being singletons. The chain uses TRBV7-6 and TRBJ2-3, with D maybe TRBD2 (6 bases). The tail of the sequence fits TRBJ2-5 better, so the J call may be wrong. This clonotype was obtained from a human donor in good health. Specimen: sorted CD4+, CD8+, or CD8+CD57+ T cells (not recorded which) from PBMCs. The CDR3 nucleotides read TGTGCCAGCAGCTTTCCGACTAGTGGTAGTCCAGAGACCCAGTACTTC. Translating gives CASSFPTSGSPETQYF.